The rows below give T cell receptor beta chains drawn from one sample of a study of shared clonotypes between healthy human individuals. Produced via immunoSEQ multiplex PCR; TCRdb's table is partial and in-frame only. The sample carries roughly 760,000 clones, around 67% recorded once. Sample: memory CD4+ T cells sorted from blood. Receptor source: a woman aged 25 to 39 in good health. Each CDR3 is given with its conserved first and last residue. The D gene is left open where the match is weak. Clone size, where shown, is once, few, many, or a class for clones that have expanded.

>TRBV27|NA|NA|TRBJ1-3
TGTGCCAGCAGGGCCCGGGGCTCTGGAAACACCATATATTTT
CASRARGSGNTIYF
>TRBV19|NA|NA|TRBJ2-6
TGTGCCAGTAGCCCCGGGACGACGCTTTCTGGGGCCAACGTCCTGACTTTC
CASSPGTTLSGANVLTF
>TRBV11-2|NA|TRBD1|TRBJ2-5
TGTGCCAGCAGCTGGGGACAGGGGCGAGAGACCCAGTACTTC
CASSWGQGRETQYF
>TRBV18|NA|TRBD2|TRBJ2-1
TGTGCCAGCTCACCACCATCGGGAGGGTCCCACAATGAGCAGTTCTTC
CASSPPSGGSHNEQFF
>TRBV19|NA|TRBD2|TRBJ2-5
TGTGCCAGTAGTACTAGCGGGAAAGAGACCCAGTACTTC
CASSTSGKETQYF
>TRBV7-6|NA|TRBD2|TRBJ2-1
TGTGCCAGCAGCTTAGTCGGCGGGAGTGGGCCCGGATCGAACAATGAGCAGTTCTTC
CASSLVGGSGPGSNNEQFF
>TRBV1|NA|NA|TRBJ2-7
TGCACCAGGGGGGACCGACACTCCTACGAGCAGTACTTC
CTRGDRHSYEQYF
>TRBV7-8|NA|TRBD2|TRBJ2-3
TGTGCCAGCAGCTTAGTAGGTCTAGCGGTCACAGATACGCAGTATTTT
CASSLVGLAVTDTQYF
>TRBV5-1|NA|TRBD1|TRBJ2-3
TGCGCCAGCAGCTTGCCACCCGTGCGACAGGGGGCGACAGATACGCAGTATTTT
CASSLPPVRQGATDTQYF
>TRBV10-3|NA|TRBD1|TRBJ1-2
TGTGCCATCAGCTCAGGGGGATCGTACTATGGCTACACCTTC
CAISSGGSYYGYTF
>TRBV19|NA|TRBD1|TRBJ2-2
TGTGCCAGTAGTACGACAGGGACCGGGGAGCTGTTTTTT
CASSTTGTGELFF
>TRBV5-1|few|NA|TRBJ2-1
TGCGCCAGCAGCTTGGCTTCCCAACTCTACAATGAGCAGTTCTTC
CASSLASQLYNEQFF
>TRBV25-1|NA|NA|TRBJ2-7
TGTGCCAGCAGTGTCGGTCTAGGGTTTCCTAACGAGCAGTACTTC
CASSVGLGFPNEQYF
>TRBV28|NA|NA|TRBJ2-2
TGTGCCAGCAGTTTTTTCCAGGACACCGGGGAGCTGTTTTTT
CASSFFQDTGELFF
>TRBV6-1|NA|NA|TRBJ2-1
TGTGCCAGCAGTTCGGGGGAATACAATGAGCAGTTCTTC
CASSSGEYNEQFF
>TRBV18|NA|NA|TRBJ1-1
TGTGCCAGCTCACCGACAATGGGACACGAGAACACTGAAGCTTTCTTT
CASSPTMGHENTEAFF
>TRBV10-1|once|NA|TRBJ2-7
TGCGCCAGCAGTGAGTCACCGGACGGAGCCTACGAGCAGTACTTC
CASSESPDGAYEQYF
>TRBV27|once|TRBD1|TRBJ1-4
TGTGCCAGCAGTTCGCCCGGGACAGGGTTAGAAAAACTGTTTTTT
CASSSPGTGLEKLFF
>TRBV6-1|many|TRBD1|TRBJ2-1
TGTGCCAGCAGTGACGCTACCGGGACAGGGGACTACAATGAGCAGTTCTTC
CASSDATGTGDYNEQFF
>TRBV6-1|NA|NA|TRBJ2-7
TGTGCCAGCAGTGAACGGGAGCCCGACTACTACGAGCAGTACTTC
CASSEREPDYYEQYF
>TRBV5-1|once|TRBD2|TRBJ2-1
TGCGCCAGCAGCTTGATTGGTCTGGCTAGCGGGAGCAATGAGCAGTTCTTC
CASSLIGLASGSNEQFF
>TRBV4-1|NA|TRBD2|TRBJ2-7
TGCGCCAGCAGCCAAGTGGTGGTAATACGAGGGAGGGCTAACGAGCAGTACTTC
CASSQVVVIRGRANEQYF
>TRBV5-1|NA|TRBD1|TRBJ2-1
TGCGCCAGCAGCGGGGACAGGAGCTCCTACAATGAGCAGTTCTTC
CASSGDRSSYNEQFF
>TRBV5-4|NA|NA|TRBJ2-7
TGTGCCAGCAGCTTAGGGGCCCAAGCGACCTACGAGCAGTACTTC
CASSLGAQATYEQYF
>TRBV7-9|NA|NA|TRBJ2-6
TGTGCCAGCATCATGATGGAACAAAGTCGGGCCAACGTCCTGACTTTC
CASIMMEQSRANVLTF
>TRBV12-2|few|NA|TRBJ2-5
TGTGCAAGTCGACAGACAGGAGGGGAGACCCAGTACTTC
CASRQTGGETQYF
>TRBV23-1|many|NA|TRBJ2-7
TGCGCCAGCAGTCAATTTAGGGGGTGGGCTAGCGGAAGAGCCTACGAGCAGTACTTC
CASSQFRGWASGRAYEQYF
>TRBV19|NA|TRBD2|TRBJ2-5
TGTGCCAGTAGAGCCACTAGCGGGAAGTCAGAGACCCAGTACTTC
CASRATSGKSETQYF
>TRBV19|NA|NA|TRBJ1-2
TGTGCCAGTAGTATAGACCAACCCCAGGGGCGCTTGGGCTACACCTTC
CASSIDQPQGRLGYTF
>TRBV2|NA|TRBD2|TRBJ2-7
TGTGCCATCCGTTATAGGCCGGGACTAGCGTTGTACGAGCAGTACTTC
CAIRYRPGLALYEQYF
>TRBV28|NA|NA|TRBJ1-5
TGTGCCAGCAGTTTACCCGAGGGGGTACAGCCCCAGCATTTT
CASSLPEGVQPQHF
>TRBV5-5|NA|TRBD1|TRBJ2-7
TGTGCCAGCAGCTTGGCAGGGGGCGACGCCTACGAGCAGTACTTC
CASSLAGGDAYEQYF